This TCR beta chain is drawn from a study of blood T cells in healthy people across ages. A word on this clonotype: Its cognate antigen is unknown.

It was with a sample-barcoded 5' primer and a J-beta primer mix that a second PCR of about 6 to 11 cycles was run. Every sample returned 2.5 million or more CDR3-containing paired-end reads. TCRdb recomputed calls from the 5' RACE reads with MiXCR, one row per CDR3 protein. The repertoire holds under 1,000,000 distinct CDR3 sequences, about 42% seen once, with 18% in the top ten. Study conclusions and caveats: The study found more naive CD4+ cells and higher diversity in long-lived than aged donors.

Healthy individuals of Caucasian origin from Russia, aged about 6 to 90, served as donors. Researchers collected ten milliliters of peripheral blood from every single donor. The specimen was blood. The receptor comes from a man of 80 years or more in good health.

The CDR3 here is CASSITAGGAYEQYF. CDR3 nucleotide sequence: TGTGCCAGTAGCATTACAGCGGGAGGGGCCTACGAGCAGTACTTC. The chain combines TRBV19 with TRBJ2-7, with 10 bases fitting TRBD2. V lost 6 bases, J lost 2 bases, and 7 bases stayed unmatched. The CDR3 loop spans 15 amino acids. CDR1 LNHDA and CDR2 SQIVND come from the germline V gene (reference sequence).